These 27 T cell receptor beta chains came from one sample sequenced in a study of beta chain features in type 1 diabetes. The authors reverse transcribed all of the isolated RNA, so sequencing captured expressed TCRB transcripts. The data were produced by immunoSEQ multiplex PCR, yet TCRdb's version contains in-frame clones alone and is incomplete. Here the sample spans about 40,000 clones, roughly 50% being singletons. Sequenced: stem cell memory CD4+ T cells from blood. Receptor source: a woman aged 25 to 45 in good health.

The table lists this clone with a few counts. The rearrangement joins TRBV7-9 to TRBJ2-5, with 7 positions matching TRBD1. The junction had 10 bases not matched to a gene; V was cut back by 3 bases and J by 3 bases. The CDR3 extends over 16 amino acids. Germline loops: CDR1 SEHNR, CDR2 FQNEAQ (reference sequence). CDR3 loop: CASSFRLATGEETQYF. The CDR3 DNA follows: TGTGCCAGCAGCTTCCGGCTTGCAACAGGGGAAGAGACCCAGTACTTC.

CDR3 sequence (DNA): TGTGCCAGCAGTTCCCCGCCGGGAGGACTGAGCTCCTACAATGAGCAGTTCTTC. Amino acid sequence: CASSSPPGGLSSYNEQFF. V usage is TRBV28 and J usage is TRBJ2-1; the match to TRBD2 covers 7 bases. The CDR3 is made up of 18 amino acids. Germline CDR1 reads MDHEN; CDR2 reads SYDVKM. After removal of 4 bases from V and 0 bases from J, the junction contained 12 bases not matched to a gene.

CDR3 in DNA: TGTGCCAGCAGCCTTACTAGCGGGAGTTTGAATGAGCAGTTCTTC. Protein: CASSLTSGSLNEQFF. The chain employs TRBV6-4 and TRBJ2-1, with 11 bases that match TRBD2. The CDR3 is 15 amino acids. J lost 7 bases, V lost 6 bases, and 8 bases had no gene match. Germline V lookup: CDR1 MRHNA, CDR2 SNTAGT.

The chain couples TRBV28 to TRBJ1-1, with TRBD1 matching 7 bases. Germline trimming cut 3 bases from V and 12 bases from J; bases unmatched to any gene: 10. Per the germline V gene, CDR1 is MDHEN and CDR2 is SYDVKM. CDR3 length equals 13 residues. DNA of the CDR3: TGTGCCAGCAGTTTCTCCCCTGTCAGGGGGACTTTCTTT. The encoded protein is CASSFSPVRGTFF.

The V and J genes are TRBV11-2 and TRBJ2-5; TRBD1 is a possible D gene (6 bases). Germline V gene sequence: CDR1 SGHAT, CDR2 FQNNGV. V lost 5 bases and J 9 bases, leaving 16 bases between the germline ends. This CDR3 has 13 amino acids. The CDR3 here is CASSQLRQGPQYF. In DNA form, the CDR3 reads TGTGCCAGCAGCCAACTACGGCAGGGGCCCCAGTACTTC.

The rearrangement uses TRBV7-9 and TRBJ2-1; TRBD1 agrees at 9 bases. With V trimmed by 5 bases and J by 8 bases, 13 bases remained unmatched. Per germline, CDR1 SEHNR and CDR2 FQNEAQ (reference sequence). The CDR3 consists of 16 residues. The CDR3 is CASSPKRDREFDEQFF. DNA of the CDR3: TGTGCCAGCAGCCCAAAGAGGGACAGGGAGTTTGATGAGCAGTTCTTC. Supplemented by reference TRBV7-9 and TRBJ2-1, the full variable domain reads DTGVSQNPRHKITKRGQNVTFRCDPISEHNRLYWYRQTLGQGPEFLTYFQNEAQLEKSRLLSDRFSAERPKGSFSTLEIQRTEQGDSAMYLCASSPKRDREFDEQFFGPGTRLTVL.

V and J are TRBV2 and TRBJ1-5; TRBD1 matches at 9 bases. This CDR3 spans 13 amino acids. After removal of 6 bases from V and 6 bases from J, the junction contained 3 bases not matched to a gene. Germline CDR1 is SNHLY and CDR2 is FYNNEI. This chain's CDR3 is CASRGQGSQPQHF. For the CDR3, the DNA is TGTGCCAGCAGGGGACAGGGAAGTCAGCCCCAGCATTTT.

The chain is built from TRBV7-9 and TRBJ2-5, with 9 bases fitting TRBD1. J gave up 3 bases and V 5 bases, and 1 base lay outside the gene matches. Per germline, CDR1 SEHNR and CDR2 FQNEAQ (reference sequence). The CDR3 loop spans 13 amino acids. The chain's CDR3 is CASSRTGEETQYF. CDR3 DNA sequence: TGTGCCAGCAGCCGGACAGGGGAAGAGACCCAGTACTTC.

This sequence joins TRBV15 and TRBJ1-2; TRBD1 matches 7 bases. The V gene end was trimmed by 0 bases and the J gene end by 8 bases; junction bases not matched to a gene: 6. Per germline, CDR1 LNHNV and CDR2 YYDKDF (reference sequence). The CDR3 is 14 residues long. The CDR3 sequence: CATSREEGAGGYTF. The CDR3 DNA sequence: TGTGCCACCAGCAGAGAAGAGGGGGCGGGAGGCTACACCTTC. Full variable domain (missing parts from reference TRBV15 and TRBJ1-2): DAMVIQNPRYQVTQFGKPVTLSCSQTLNHNVMYWYQQKSSQAPKLLFHYYDKDFNNEADTPDNFQSRRPNTSFCFLDIRSPGLGDTAMYLCATSREEGAGGYTFGSGTRLTVV.

The table lists this clone with a few counts. The V gene is TRBV29-1, the J gene TRBJ1-4, with 9 bases lining up with TRBD1. This CDR3 region has 14 residues. Losses at the gene ends were 6 bases for V and 2 bases for J; bases not matched to a gene: 4. CDR1 SQVTM and CDR2 ANQGSEA come from the germline V gene. The CDR3 DNA sequence: TGCAGCGTAGTGGACAGGGGCACTAATGAAAAACTGTTTTTT. This translates into CSVVDRGTNEKLFF.

This clone has more than one count but fewer than ten. The chain combines TRBV5-4 with TRBJ2-7; D not resolved. CDR3 length equals 14 residues. The germline V gene encodes CDR1 SGHNT and CDR2 YYREEE (reference sequence). Trimming shortened V by 4 bases and J by 0 bases, and 11 bases separated the two germline ends. This CDR3 reads CASSQERSSYEQYF. Here the CDR3 DNA reads TGTGCCAGCAGCCAAGAACGGAGCTCCTACGAGCAGTACTTC.

The chain couples TRBV7-2 to TRBJ1-2; D gene ambiguous. The V end lost 5 bases, the J end lost 7 bases, and 14 bases lay between the germline ends. Per germline, CDR1 SGHTA and CDR2 FQGNSA. The CDR3 sequence is 13 residues long. CDR3 in amino acids: CASSLGVRAGYTF. In DNA, the CDR3 is TGTGCCAGCAGCCTAGGTGTCCGCGCTGGCTACACCTTC.

This chain uses TRBV7-8 with TRBJ1-4; TRBD1 might be the D (5 bases). V lost 6 bases and J lost 2, with 13 bases in between. The CDR3 covers 15 residues. The V gene's germline CDR1 is SGHVS and CDR2 FQNEAQ. The CDR3 DNA is TGTGCCAGCAGACGAACAGGAACCACTAATGAAAAACTGTTTTTT. Amino acids: CASRRTGTTNEKLFF.

This rearrangement joins TRBV18 to TRBJ2-1; possible D gene TRBD2, 6 bases. Trimming left V 3 bases short and J 7 bases short, with 10 bases between. Germline V gene data show CDR1 as KGHSH and CDR2 as LQKENI. The CDR3 spans 13 residues. This CDR3 is CASSPGLGNEQFF. The CDR3 nucleotides read TGTGCCAGCTCACCGGGACTCGGGAATGAGCAGTTCTTC.

A single count supports this clone. The chain is built from TRBV5-1 and TRBJ2-3; 10 bases match TRBD2. The CDR3 consists of 15 residues. Trimming removed 0 bases from V and 8 bases from J; junction bases left unmatched: 6. Per germline, CDR1 SGHRS and CDR2 YFSETQ. In nucleotides, the CDR3 is TGCGCCAGCAGCTTGGCTAGCGGGAGCCAAGGTACGCAGTATTTT. This sequence encodes CASSLASGSQGTQYF.

This chain uses TRBV28 with TRBJ1-1; the match to TRBD1 covers 7 bases. In germline, CDR1 is MDHEN, CDR2 SYDVKM. The V and J ends lost 8 bases and 3 bases, in that order; junction bases with no gene match: 3. This CDR3 comprises 12 residues. DNA for the CDR3: TGTGCCAGCGCGGGACAGTACACTGAAGCTTTCTTT. Translating it yields CASAGQYTEAFF.

The chain combines TRBV29-1 with TRBJ2-3, with D tentatively TRBD2 (5 bases). This CDR3 is 13 amino acids long. The germline gives CDR1 SQVTM, CDR2 ANQGSEA. V dropped 7 bases and J dropped 2 bases, with 13 bases sitting between them. This CDR3 is CSAPEGHTDTQYF. In DNA, the CDR3 is TGCAGCGCTCCCGAGGGCCACACAGATACGCAGTATTTT.

Only one count was recorded for this clone. The chain is built from TRBV18 and TRBJ1-1; TRBD1 matches at 9 bases. Germline CDR1 is KGHSH and CDR2 is LQKENI. Unmatched junction bases numbered 3, after V lost 6 bases and J lost 1 base. The CDR3 is made up of 14 amino acids. The CDR3, as DNA: TGTGCCAGCTCGTCGACAGGGGGGAACACTGAAGCTTTCTTT. Encoded protein: CASSSTGGNTEAFF.

V usage is TRBV28 and J usage is TRBJ1-2; possible D gene TRBD1, 5 bases. The germline CDR1 and CDR2 sequences are MDHEN and SYDVKM. V shed 9 bases and J shed 2 bases, with 13 bases lying between them. CDR3 length equals 13 residues. This CDR3 reads CASRIGGNYGYTF. Written as DNA, the CDR3 is TGTGCCAGTAGGATTGGGGGGAACTATGGCTACACCTTC.

This chain uses TRBV6-5 with TRBJ2-2; TRBD1 might be the D (5 bases). Per germline, CDR1 MNHEY and CDR2 SVGAGI. CDR3 size: 15 residues. With 6 bases removed from V and 0 bases from J, the gap between germline ends came to 11 bases. The CDR3 coding sequence is TGTGCCAGCAGAAACCAGGGTGCGAACACCGGGGAGCTGTTTTTT. It specifies CASRNQGANTGELFF.

The chain couples TRBV29-1 to TRBJ2-7, with D perhaps matching TRBD1 (5 bases). CDR3 length: 13 residues. Germline values: CDR1 SQVTM, CDR2 ANQGSEA. Trimming pared 0 bases from V and 7 bases from J, leaving 13 bases between. The CDR3 region has the DNA TGCAGCGTTGAAGATCGTAGGGGTAGTGAGCAGTACTTC. It translates to CSVEDRRGSEQYF.

The gene calls are TRBV7-3 and TRBJ2-1; 10 positions agree with TRBD2. CDR3 length: 15 residues. The trim removed 5 bases at V and 0 bases at J, leaving 1 base unmatched. Germline CDR1 and CDR2: SGHTA and FQGTGA. In DNA, the CDR3 is TGTGCCAGCAGCCCTAGCGGGGGCTCCTACAATGAGCAGTTCTTC. Translation gives CASSPSGGSYNEQFF.

The rearrangement uses TRBV28 and TRBJ1-4; possibly TRBD1 for D (5 bases). Germline V gene data show CDR1 as MDHEN and CDR2 as SYDVKM. CDR3 size: 16 residues. V was clipped by 4 bases and J by 3 bases, with 15 bases between them. CDR3 amino acids: CASSSRIRGSNEKLFF. Written as DNA, the CDR3 is TGTGCCAGCAGTTCCCGGATTAGGGGCTCTAATGAAAAACTGTTTTTT.

CDR3 DNA: TGTGCCAGCAGCTTAAGACCTTATGGGGCCGTCCTGGAAGAGCAGTTCTTC. It specifies CASSLRPYGAVLEEQFF. This chain joins TRBV7-3 and TRBJ2-1; TRBD1 is a possible D gene (5 bases). The CDR3 sequence is 17 residues long. Germline CDR1 reads SGHTA; CDR2 reads FQGTGA. Trimming stripped 1 base from V and 10 bases from J, with 23 bases between.

This clone was seen only a few times. V is TRBV4-3 and J is TRBJ2-7; 8 nucleotides align to TRBD1. CDR3 length: 14 amino acids. The junction had 7 bases not matched to a gene; V was cut back by 4 bases and J by 5 bases. Germline assignment: CDR1 LGHNA and CDR2 YSLEER. The CDR3, as DNA: TGCGCCAGCAGCCCCCGACAGGGGCTCCACGAGCAGTACTTC. Its translation is CASSPRQGLHEQYF.

In this sample, this clone turned up a few times. This chain uses TRBV19 with TRBJ1-5, with D unresolved. Trimming cost V 2 bases and J 1 base, with 15 bases left between them. The germline CDR1 and CDR2 sequences are LNHDA and SQIVND (reference sequence). This CDR3 has 17 residues. CDR3 region: CASSIIADSRSNQPQHF. The CDR3 DNA reads as TGTGCCAGTAGTATAATTGCCGACTCCCGCAGCAATCAGCCCCAGCATTTT.

The genes are TRBV28 and TRBJ2-7, with unresolved D. The CDR3 is 11 residues long. Between the trimmed V and J ends, which lost 6 bases and 4 bases, there was a span of 7 bases. CDR1 and CDR2 (germline): MDHEN, SYDVKM. CDR3 coding DNA: TGTGCCAGCAGGATTGAGTACGAGCAGTACTTC. Protein: CASRIEYEQYF.